This paragraph covers one T cell receptor (beta chain) sequence. As yet, its antigen is unknown. Some clones are missing from TCRdb's copy, which holds only in-frame ones; the method was immunoSEQ multiplex PCR. The sample includes nearly 110,000 clones, 88% seen only once; the top ten take 1.5% to 2%. With 6 bases clipped from V and 3 bases from J, the junction kept 5 bases outside the gene matches. The CDR3 length is 14 residues. Germline values: CDR1 MNHNY, CDR2 SVGAGI (reference sequence). The donors were part of the validation cohort of 120 subjects. That cohort was separate from the first cohort, which comprised several hundred subjects. The entry originates in a study of cytomegalovirus exposure and HLA in healthy donors. Study overall: The platform used for the 120 validation repertoires matched that of the approximately 620 first-cohort repertoires, a later analysis reported.

Study-level findings and limits: Most TCR sequences were seen very rarely across donors, but some public TCRs occurred in many. Reports credit the classifier with highly specific, highly sensitive diagnosis of cytomegalovirus status.

The V gene is TRBV6-6, the J gene TRBJ1-5, with TRBD1 identical over 7 bases. Source material: PBMCs. This TCR derives from a woman younger than 30 in good health and CMV-seropositive. In nucleotides, the CDR3 is TGTGCCAGCAGACGGACAGGTTACAATCAGCCCCAGCATTTT. Translation: CASRRTGYNQPQHF.